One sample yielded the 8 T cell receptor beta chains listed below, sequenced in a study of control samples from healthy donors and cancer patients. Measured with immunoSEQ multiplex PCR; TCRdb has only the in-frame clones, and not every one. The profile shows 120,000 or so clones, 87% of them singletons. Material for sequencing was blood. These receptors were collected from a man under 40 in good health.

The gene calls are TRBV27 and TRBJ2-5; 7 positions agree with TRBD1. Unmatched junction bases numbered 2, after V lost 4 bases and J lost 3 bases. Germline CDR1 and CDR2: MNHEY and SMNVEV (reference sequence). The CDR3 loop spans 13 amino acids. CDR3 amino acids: CASSYRGEETQYF. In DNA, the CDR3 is TGTGCCAGCAGTTACAGGGGCGAAGAGACCCAGTACTTC.

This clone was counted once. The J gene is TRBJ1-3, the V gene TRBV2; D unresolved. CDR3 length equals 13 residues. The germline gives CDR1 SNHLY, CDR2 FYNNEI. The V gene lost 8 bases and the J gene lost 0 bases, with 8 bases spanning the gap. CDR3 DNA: TGTGCCAGCGTGAGGGTCTCTGGAAACACCATATATTTT. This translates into CASVRVSGNTIYF.

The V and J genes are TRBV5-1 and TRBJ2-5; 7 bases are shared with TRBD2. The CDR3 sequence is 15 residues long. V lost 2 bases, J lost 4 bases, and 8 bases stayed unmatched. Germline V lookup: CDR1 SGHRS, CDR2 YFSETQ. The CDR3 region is CASSFTERGAETQYF. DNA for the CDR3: TGCGCCAGCAGCTTCACGGAGCGGGGCGCAGAGACCCAGTACTTC.

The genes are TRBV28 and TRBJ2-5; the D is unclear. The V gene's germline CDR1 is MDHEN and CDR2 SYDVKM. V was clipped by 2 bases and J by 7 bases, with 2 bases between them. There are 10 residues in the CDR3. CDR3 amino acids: CASSLGTQYF. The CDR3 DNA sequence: TGTGCCAGCAGTTTAGGGACCCAGTACTTC.

CDR3 DNA: TGCGCCAGCAGCGAAACATTAACTGGGGCCAACGTCCTGACTTTC. Encoded protein: CASSETLTGANVLTF. The chain couples TRBV5-1 to TRBJ2-6; D gene unclear. Trimming left V 4 bases short and J 2 bases short, with 10 bases between. The CDR3 is made up of 15 amino acids. In germline, CDR1 is SGHRS, CDR2 YFSETQ.

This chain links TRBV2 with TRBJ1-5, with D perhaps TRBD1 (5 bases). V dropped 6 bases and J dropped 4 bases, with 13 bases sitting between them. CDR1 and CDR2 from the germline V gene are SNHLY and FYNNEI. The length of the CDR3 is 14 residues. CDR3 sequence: CASSREWENQPQHF. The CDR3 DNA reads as TGTGCCAGCAGCAGGGAGTGGGAAAATCAGCCCCAGCATTTT.

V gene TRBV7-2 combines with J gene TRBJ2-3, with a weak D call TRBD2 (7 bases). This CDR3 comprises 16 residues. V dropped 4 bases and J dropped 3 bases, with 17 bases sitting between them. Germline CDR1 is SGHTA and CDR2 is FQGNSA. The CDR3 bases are TGTGCCAGCAGCTCACAGGGAGGGTCGGGTACAGATACGCAGTATTTT. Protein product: CASSSQGGSGTDTQYF.

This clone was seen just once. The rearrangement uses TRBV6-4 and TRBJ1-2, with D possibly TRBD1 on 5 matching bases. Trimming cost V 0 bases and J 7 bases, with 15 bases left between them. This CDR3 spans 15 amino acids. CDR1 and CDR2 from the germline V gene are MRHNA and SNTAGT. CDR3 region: CASSDSTEGAAGYTF. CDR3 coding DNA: TGTGCCAGCAGTGACTCGACGGAAGGGGCGGCTGGCTACACCTTC.